This T cell receptor (beta chain) was sequenced in a study of shared clonotypes between healthy human individuals. Germline V lookup: CDR1 SGHRS, CDR2 YFSETQ. V was trimmed by 3 bases and J by 3 bases, leaving 14 bases between them. The CDR3 contains 15 residues. The assay was immunoSEQ multiplex PCR, and TCRdb's table has in-frame clones only and misses some. Among hundreds of thousands of clones listed, around three quarters were seen once. The specimen was PBMCs. The chain links TRBV5-1 to TRBJ2-3; tentatively, D is TRBD2 (6 bases). The TCR originated in a woman aged 40 to 55 in good health. Some clones in this sample may be carry-over from other donors' samples. The CDR3 nucleotides read TGCGCCAGCAGCTCAATGGGACTTTGGACAGATACGCAGTATTTT. It specifies CASSSMGLWTDTQYF.